Listed below are T cell receptor beta chains from one sample, sequenced in a study of T cells expressing NK-cell markers. TCRdb re-called the 5' RACE reads and shows each CDR3 protein once, DNA omitted. This sample carries about 430,000 distinct CDR3 sequences, with over 1.1% going to the ten biggest clones. Sequencing was done on a sample of blood T cells: a sorted CD56 or NKG2C T cell subset, CD4+ or CD8+ T cells, or bulk PBMC T cells (not recorded which). Source of these receptors: a woman between 50 and 59 years old in good health. Both conserved end residues are part of each CDR3.

TRBJ2-7 | TRBV7-4 | CASTPRQVRPYEQYF
TRBJ2-1 | TRBV24-1 | CATSDFEVAGGFREQFF
TRBJ2-1 | TRBV2 | CASSETGGLNEQFF
TRBJ2-1 | TRBV20-1 | CSARAISRGGYNDEQFF
TRBJ2-3 | TRBV6-5 | CASSLDADTQYF
TRBJ2-7 | TRBV11-2 | CASSRGLAGVSSTGQYF
TRBJ2-7 | TRBV15 | CATSGTLRAAEQYF
TRBJ2-4 | TRBV20-1 | CSGGAKNIQYF
TRBJ2-5 | TRBV11-3 | CASSLEGSLKPIQYF
TRBJ2-7 | TRBV29-1 | CSVEDPEHYEQYF
TRBJ2-5 | TRBV5-1 | CASSTGTRTGDGETQYF
TRBJ2-1 | TRBV3-1 | CASSQDILPSNEQFF
TRBJ1-6 | TRBV7-9 | CASSWGDNSPLHF
TRBJ2-3 | TRBV5-1 | CASSRTGTSGRGVTDTQYF
TRBJ2-5 | TRBV24-1 | CATSDGLAGGTPGTQYF
TRBJ2-3 | TRBV4-2 | CASSQDGTGGGTDTQYF
TRBJ2-3 | TRBV4-1 | CASSQDRTGADTQYF